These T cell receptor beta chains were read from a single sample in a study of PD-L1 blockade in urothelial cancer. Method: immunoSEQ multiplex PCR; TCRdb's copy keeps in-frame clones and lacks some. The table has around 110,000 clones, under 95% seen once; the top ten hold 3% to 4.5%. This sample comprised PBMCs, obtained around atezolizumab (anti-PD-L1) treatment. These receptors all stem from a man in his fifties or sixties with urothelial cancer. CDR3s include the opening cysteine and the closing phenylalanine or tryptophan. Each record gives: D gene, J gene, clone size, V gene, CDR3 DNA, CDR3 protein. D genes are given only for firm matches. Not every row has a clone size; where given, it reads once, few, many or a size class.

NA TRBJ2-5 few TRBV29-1 TGCAGCGTTGAATACGTAAGGCGGGAGACCCAGTACTTC CSVEYVRRETQYF
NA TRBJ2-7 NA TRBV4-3 TGCGCCAGCAGCCAGGGTTCGGGCGAGCAGTACTTC CASSQGSGEQYF
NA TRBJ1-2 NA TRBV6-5 TGTGCCAGCAGTTACTCGACAGACCTCTATGGCTACACCTTC CASSYSTDLYGYTF
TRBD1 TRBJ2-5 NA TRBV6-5 TGTGCCAGCAGCCCGGGACAGGGCTTCCAAGAGACCCAGTACTTC CASSPGQGFQETQYF
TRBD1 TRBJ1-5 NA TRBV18 TGTGCCAGCTCTGACAGGGCTTATGGTGATCAGCCCCAGCATTTT CASSDRAYGDQPQHF
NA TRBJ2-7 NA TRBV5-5 TGTGCCAGCAGCTTGTACTACGAGCAGTACTTC CASSLYYEQYF
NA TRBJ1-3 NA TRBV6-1 TGTGCCAGCAGTGAATTGGAGCTTTTCCGGGTGCTCTCTGGAAACACCATATATTTT CASSELELFRVLSGNTIYF
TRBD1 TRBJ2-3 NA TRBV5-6 TGTGCCAGCAGCTTTCTTCCTTGGACAGGGGGCTCAGATACGCAGTATTTT CASSFLPWTGGSDTQYF
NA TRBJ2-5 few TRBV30 TGTGCCTGGAGTGTAGCCCAGGGAATGACCCAGTACTTC CAWSVAQGMTQYF
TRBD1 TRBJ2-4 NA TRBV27 TGTGCCAGCAGCCTAGGACAGGGGGCACGTCAGTACTTC CASSLGQGARQYF
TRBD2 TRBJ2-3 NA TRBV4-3 TGCGCCAGCAGCCTGGGGGAACGCGGGAGAGGTACAGATACGCAGTATTTT CASSLGERGRGTDTQYF